The 31 T cell receptor beta chains given below trace back to one sample, sequenced in a study of somatic mutations in cytotoxic T cells in rheumatoid arthritis. Produced via immunoSEQ multiplex PCR; TCRdb's table is partial and in-frame only. The sample includes approximately 14,000 clones, 82% of them seen just once. The sequencing sample was made of CD8+ T cells sorted from blood. All receptors derive from an adult with rheumatoid arthritis.

The gene calls are TRBV29-1 and TRBJ2-2, with TRBD2 matching 7 bases. CDR1 and CDR2 from the germline V gene are SQVTM and ANQGSEA. The CDR3 covers 13 residues. V lost 6 bases to trimming and J lost 2 bases; unmatched junction nucleotides: 3. The CDR3 loop is CSVRDYNTGELFF. The CDR3 DNA reads TGCAGCGTCCGGGACTACAACACCGGGGAGCTGTTTTTT.

The chain employs TRBV6-4 and TRBJ2-2; 9 bases map to TRBD1. The J segment lost 0 bases and the V segment lost 0 bases, leaving 2 bases of the junction unmatched. CDR1 MRHNA and CDR2 SNTAGT come from the germline V gene. The CDR3 has 17 amino acids. The chain's CDR3 is CASSDSTGGANTGELFF. The CDR3 DNA reads TGTGCCAGCAGTGACTCCACAGGGGGCGCGAACACCGGGGAGCTGTTTTTT.

The genes are TRBV7-2 and TRBJ2-5, with no clear D. Germline V gene sequence: CDR1 SGHTA, CDR2 FQGNSA. V was shortened by 4 bases and J by 2 bases, with 8 bases between the two germline ends. This CDR3 has 13 amino acids. The CDR3: CASSSPRQETQYF. The CDR3 DNA sequence: TGTGCCAGCAGCTCCCCCCGACAAGAGACCCAGTACTTC. The complete variable domain, with remaining parts taken from reference TRBV7-2 and TRBJ2-5, reads GAGVSQSPSNKVTEKGKDVELRCDPISGHTALYWYRQSLGQGLEFLIYFQGNSAPDKSGLPSDRFSAERTGGSVSTLTIQRTQQEDSAVYLCASSSPRQETQYFGPGTRLLVL.

The rearrangement uses TRBV7-2 and TRBJ2-1; 10 nucleotides align to TRBD2. V gave up 4 bases and J gave up 7 bases; unmatched junction bases: 4. The CDR3 has 14 amino acids. Germline V lookup: CDR1 SGHTA, CDR2 FQGNSA. CDR3 sequence: CASSSGLAINEQFF. The CDR3 DNA is TGTGCCAGCAGCTCGGGACTAGCGATAAATGAGCAGTTCTTC.

The rearrangement links TRBV28 to TRBJ2-1, with 9 nucleotides matching TRBD1. Germline lookup yields CDR1 MDHEN and CDR2 SYDVKM. The CDR3 runs to 16 residues. With V trimmed by 6 bases and J by 1 base, 7 bases remained unmatched. CDR3 protein: CASRSTGGVSYNEQFF. Here the CDR3 DNA reads TGTGCCAGCAGGTCGACAGGGGGGGTGTCCTACAATGAGCAGTTCTTC.

The chain employs TRBV2 and TRBJ2-3, with a weak D call TRBD2 (7 bases). Looked up from germline, CDR1 is SNHLY and CDR2 is FYNNEI. The V gene lost 8 bases and the J gene lost 8 bases, with 17 bases spanning the gap. The CDR3 has 13 residues. The CDR3 sequence: CASEGGGDFTQYF. Here the CDR3 DNA reads TGTGCCAGCGAAGGCGGGGGCGACTTTACGCAGTATTTT.

The chain is built from TRBV29-1 and TRBJ2-7, with TRBD2 as a possible D gene (6 bases). From germline, CDR1 is SQVTM and CDR2 ANQGSEA. Trimming stripped 0 bases from V and 2 bases from J, with 14 bases between. This CDR3 comprises 15 residues. CDR3: CSVEDQTSEAYEQYF. The CDR3 region has the DNA TGCAGCGTTGAAGATCAGACTAGTGAGGCCTACGAGCAGTACTTC.

CDR3 residues: CSVGLDYGYTF. Here the CDR3 DNA reads TGCAGCGTGGGACTGGACTATGGCTACACCTTC. The V and J genes are TRBV29-1 and TRBJ1-2; D may be TRBD1 (5 bases). Trimming pared 6 bases from V and 3 bases from J, leaving 8 bases between. Per germline, CDR1 SQVTM and CDR2 ANQGSEA. The CDR3 runs to 11 residues.

The chain is built from TRBV27 and TRBJ2-7, with unresolved D. CDR3 length: 12 amino acids. The V gene's germline CDR1 is MNHEY and CDR2 SMNVEV (reference sequence). Trimming left V 4 bases short and J 1 base short, with 5 bases between. The CDR3: CASSSPSYEQYF. DNA for the CDR3: TGTGCCAGCAGTTCGCCATCCTACGAGCAGTACTTC.

The rearrangement links TRBV7-6 to TRBJ1-4; 8 nucleotides align to TRBD1. Germline-derived CDR1 and CDR2 are SGHVS and FNYEAQ. The length of the CDR3 is 14 residues. V dropped 5 bases and J dropped 6; count of bases not matched to a gene: 5. Here the CDR3 DNA reads TGTGCCAGCAGCCCCGGGACAGGTTATGAAAAACTGTTTTTT. Translated, it gives CASSPGTGYEKLFF.

The chain couples TRBV30 to TRBJ1-1, with D uncertain. Trimming left V 5 bases short and J 7 bases short, with 2 bases between. The CDR3 covers 8 residues. Germline CDR1 GTSNPN, CDR2 SVGIG (reference sequence). CDR3 loop: CAWDEAFF. CDR3 DNA: TGTGCCTGGGATGAAGCTTTCTTT.

This clone has more than one count but fewer than ten. The CDR3 region is CASSLVGQLNTEAFF. CDR3 bases: TGTGCCAGCAGCTTAGTCGGGCAGCTAAACACTGAAGCTTTCTTT. This sequence joins TRBV7-9 and TRBJ1-1; D is unclear. Germline V gives CDR1 SEHNR, CDR2 FQNEAQ (reference sequence). The V end lost 1 base, the J end lost 2 bases, and 11 bases lay between the germline ends. This CDR3 spans 15 amino acids. Variable domain in full (rest from reference TRBV7-9 and TRBJ1-1): DTGVSQNPRHKITKRGQNVTFRCDPISEHNRLYWYRQTLGQGPEFLTYFQNEAQLEKSRLLSDRFSAERPKGSFSTLEIQRTEQGDSAMYLCASSLVGQLNTEAFFGQGTRLTVV.

The V and J genes are TRBV28 and TRBJ2-1, with TRBD2 matching 15 bases. This CDR3 is built from 16 residues. V was clipped by 7 bases and J by 4 bases; unmatched bases: 5. From germline, CDR1 is MDHEN and CDR2 SYDVKM. CDR3 sequence (DNA): TGTGCCAGCAAGGGACTAGCGGGAGGATGGTACAATGAGCAGTTCTTC. Protein: CASKGLAGGWYNEQFF.

This chain uses TRBV9 with TRBJ2-1; 8 bases map to TRBD2. Germline V gene data show CDR1 as SGDLS and CDR2 as YYNGEE. The CDR3 has 15 amino acids. Unmatched junction bases numbered 10, after V lost 5 bases and J lost 6 bases. Here the CDR3 DNA reads TGTGCCAGCAGTTCGAGCGGGAGTAATTTCAATGAGCAGTTCTTC. Translation gives CASSSSGSNFNEQFF.

The chain joins TRBV5-1 to TRBJ2-1, with D perhaps matching TRBD1 or TRBD2 (6 bases each). V was shortened by 0 bases and J by 6 bases, with 19 bases between the two germline ends. The CDR3 runs to 17 residues. Per germline, CDR1 SGHRS and CDR2 YFSETQ. CDR3 loop: CASSLGTTDSGFNEQFF. CDR3 DNA: TGCGCCAGCAGCTTGGGAACAACGGACAGCGGGTTCAATGAGCAGTTCTTC.

This chain uses TRBV5-5 with TRBJ2-5; D ambiguous. Trimming took 4 bases from V and 2 from J, leaving 12 bases between them. Per the germline V gene, CDR1 is SGHKS and CDR2 is YYEKEE (reference sequence). The CDR3 length is 14 residues. CDR3 coding DNA: TGTGCCAGCAGCCCGGAGCAGCAGCAAGAGACCCAGTACTTC. It translates to CASSPEQQQETQYF.

The chain employs TRBV9 and TRBJ1-1; D not certain. The CDR3 sequence is 13 residues long. The V end was cut by 0 bases, the J end by 7 bases, with 10 bases between. Germline lookup yields CDR1 SGDLS and CDR2 YYNGEE. Here the CDR3 reads CASSVAGDNEAFF. DNA for the CDR3: TGTGCCAGCAGCGTAGCAGGCGACAATGAAGCTTTCTTT.

The CDR3 here is CASSLGDNQPQHF. CDR3 nucleotide sequence: TGTGCCAGCAGTTTGGGGGACAATCAGCCCCAGCATTTT. The genes are TRBV27 and TRBJ1-5, with D tentatively TRBD1 (5 bases). The germline V gene encodes CDR1 MNHEY and CDR2 SMNVEV (reference sequence). The CDR3 consists of 13 residues. The V end was cut by 3 bases, the J end by 3 bases, with 6 bases between.

This sequence joins TRBV4-3 and TRBJ1-1; D gene uncertain. The CDR3 extends over 14 amino acids. The V gene lost 0 bases and the J gene lost 1 base, with 6 bases spanning the gap. Germline CDR1 LGHNA, CDR2 YSLEER. The CDR3 here is CASSQEEANTEAFF. DNA of the CDR3: TGCGCCAGCAGCCAAGAGGAGGCGAACACTGAAGCTTTCTTT.

CDR3 loop: CASSLAGPDTGELFF. The CDR3 region has the DNA TGCGCCAGCAGCTTGGCCGGGCCGGACACCGGGGAGCTGTTTTTT. The chain combines TRBV5-1 with TRBJ2-2; D ambiguous. CDR3 length equals 15 residues. The V end lost 0 bases, the J end lost 3 bases, and 9 bases lay between the germline ends. Germline lookup yields CDR1 SGHRS and CDR2 YFSETQ.

The V gene is TRBV7-8, the J gene TRBJ1-5; TRBD1 matches at 9 bases. Germline CDR1 is SGHVS and CDR2 is FQNEAQ. V shed 3 bases and J 6 bases; nucleotides not matched to a gene: 9. CDR3 length: 16 amino acids. The CDR3 bases are TGTGCCAGCAGCTTGGGGAGTGTGACAGGGGGTCAGCCCCAGCATTTT. As protein: CASSLGSVTGGQPQHF. The complete variable domain, with remaining parts taken from reference TRBV7-8 and TRBJ1-5, reads GAGVSQSPRYKVAKRGQDVALRCDPISGHVSLFWYQQALGQGPEFLTYFQNEAQLDKSGLPSDRFFAERPEGSVSTLKIQRTQQEDSAVYLCASSLGSVTGGQPQHFGDGTRLSIL.

The chain couples TRBV29-1 to TRBJ2-7, with D unresolved. CDR1 and CDR2 (germline): SQVTM, ANQGSEA. Trimming pared 4 bases from V and 4 bases from J, leaving 8 bases between. This CDR3 comprises 11 residues. CDR3 nucleotides: TGCAGCGTTGGGGGAACATACGAGCAGTACTTC. Translation: CSVGGTYEQYF.

V usage is TRBV7-8 and J usage is TRBJ2-1, with D uncertain. From germline, CDR1 is SGHVS and CDR2 FQNEAQ. CDR3 length: 15 residues. V gave up 5 bases and J gave up 3 bases, with 14 bases separating them. Here the CDR3 reads CASSTPDGVYNEQFF. The CDR3 region has the DNA TGTGCCAGCAGCACCCCCGATGGCGTCTACAATGAGCAGTTCTTC.

This clone was counted between two and nine times. The chain has TRBV4-2 and TRBJ1-4; a weak D match, TRBD1 (5 bases). CDR1 LGHNA and CDR2 YNFKEQ come from the germline V gene. The CDR3 loop spans 15 amino acids. Trimming pared 6 bases from V and 0 bases from J, leaving 11 bases between. This CDR3 reads CASRPDSATNEKLFF. The CDR3 nucleotides read TGTGCCAGCAGACCCGACAGTGCAACTAATGAAAAACTGTTTTTT.

This clone was counted once. The chain couples TRBV5-1 to TRBJ2-5; TRBD2 agrees at 11 bases. V was pared by 5 bases and J by 4 bases, with 7 bases of the junction left unmatched. This CDR3 is built from 15 residues. Germline loops: CDR1 SGHRS, CDR2 YFSETQ. The CDR3 sequence is CASSLAGGGGETQYF. CDR3 DNA sequence: TGCGCCAGCAGTCTAGCGGGAGGCGGGGGAGAGACCCAGTACTTC.

The chain's CDR3 is CASSTTAGVEQYF. Here the CDR3 DNA reads TGTGCCAGCAGCACGACAGCAGGGGTGGAGCAGTACTTC. This chain joins TRBV9 and TRBJ2-7, with D tentatively TRBD1 (6 bases). This CDR3 contains 13 residues. The germline gives CDR1 SGDLS, CDR2 YYNGEE. The V gene lost 4 bases and the J gene lost 7 bases, with 15 bases spanning the gap.

This chain joins TRBV5-1 and TRBJ2-6, with 7 bases fitting TRBD2. V lost 0 bases and J lost 2; bases outside the gene matches: 5. The CDR3 totals 17 residues. CDR1 is SGHRS, CDR2 YFSETQ, per germline. The CDR3 is CASSLADGGTGANVLTF. The CDR3 DNA reads TGCGCCAGCAGCTTGGCAGACGGGGGGACTGGGGCCAACGTCCTGACTTTC.

Here the CDR3 DNA reads TGTGCCAGCATACAAGACACCGGGGAGCTGTTTTTT. Translation: CASIQDTGELFF. The chain combines TRBV2 with TRBJ2-2, with unresolved D. CDR1 SNHLY and CDR2 FYNNEI come from the germline V gene. CDR3 length: 12 amino acids. V lost 7 bases to trimming and J lost 3 bases, with 6 bases between them.

The chain recombines TRBV29-1 with TRBJ2-1; TRBD2 matches 10 bases. Germline values: CDR1 SQVTM, CDR2 ANQGSEA. The CDR3 consists of 20 residues. V lost 1 base to trimming and J lost 1 base; unmatched junction nucleotides: 16. The CDR3, as DNA: TGCAGCGTTGAAGGATATAGGCTGGGAGGGGGACTAGCGTCCTACAATGAGCAGTTCTTC. Translating gives CSVEGYRLGGGLASYNEQFF.

The V call is TRBV7-9, the J call TRBJ1-4; D unclear. This CDR3 is 14 amino acids long. The V end lost 5 bases, the J end lost 3 bases, and 10 bases lay between the germline ends. Germline loops: CDR1 SEHNR, CDR2 FQNEAQ (reference sequence). The CDR3 spells CASSLPGPNEKLFF. Written as DNA, the CDR3 is TGTGCCAGCAGCCTCCCCGGACCTAATGAAAAACTGTTTTTT.

The V and J genes are TRBV7-7 and TRBJ2-3; D ambiguous. The CDR3 totals 14 residues. Germline V gives CDR1 SSHAT, CDR2 FNYEAQ (reference sequence). V gave up 2 bases and J gave up 1 base, with 7 bases separating them. CDR3 in amino acids: CASSLSGGTDTQYF. The CDR3 DNA reads TGTGCCAGCAGCTTATCTGGGGGCACAGATACGCAGTATTTT.